This paragraph reports one TCR beta chain. The source of the sample is a study of blood T cell repertoires in COVID-19. Turning to the study itself: Samples taken during acute and convalescent COVID-19 were collected in the United States, Italy and Spain. Sources were T cells, B-cell-depleted T cells, or PBMCs; the material itself was cDNA or gDNA.

The authors' processing: Cell counts per sample came from amplifying reference gene primers. Assay: immunoSEQ multiplex PCR; the TCRdb copy retains only in-frame clones and omits some. The V and J calls and clone size come from that table; D and trimming were worked out from the DNA. This table has 200,000 to 250,000 clones, approximately 80% appearing once. Germline-derived CDR1 and CDR2 are SGHTA and FQGNSA. The CDR3 totals 15 residues. The J segment lost 1 base and the V segment lost 9 bases, leaving 8 bases of the junction unmatched. The sequence came from a human donor in a cohort sampled during active COVID-19. The genes are TRBV7-2 and TRBJ2-5, with 10 nucleotides matching TRBD1. The source material was peripheral blood. DNA of the CDR3: TGTGCCAGTACTACGGGACAGGGGCTCCAAGAGACCCAGTACTTC. It is translated as CASTTGQGLQETQYF.